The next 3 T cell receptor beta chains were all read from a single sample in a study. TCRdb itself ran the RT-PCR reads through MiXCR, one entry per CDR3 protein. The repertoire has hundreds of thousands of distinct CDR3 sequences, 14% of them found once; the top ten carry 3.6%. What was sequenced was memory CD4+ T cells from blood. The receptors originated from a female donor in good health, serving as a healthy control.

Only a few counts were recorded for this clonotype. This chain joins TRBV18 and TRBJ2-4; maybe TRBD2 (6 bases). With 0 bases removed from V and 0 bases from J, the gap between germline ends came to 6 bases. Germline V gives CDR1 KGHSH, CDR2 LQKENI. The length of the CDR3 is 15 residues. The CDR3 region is CASSPPSGAKNIQYF. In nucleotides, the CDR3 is TGTGCCAGCTCACCACCTAGCGGAGCCAAAAACATTCAGTACTTC.

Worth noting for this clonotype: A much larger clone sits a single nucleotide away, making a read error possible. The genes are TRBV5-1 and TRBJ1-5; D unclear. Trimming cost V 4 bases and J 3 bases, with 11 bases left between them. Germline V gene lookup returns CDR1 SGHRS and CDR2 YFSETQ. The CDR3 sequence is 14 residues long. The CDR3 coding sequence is TGCGCCAGCAGCAAGGACGGGGTCAATCAGCCCCAGCATTTT. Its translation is CASSKDGVNQPQHF.

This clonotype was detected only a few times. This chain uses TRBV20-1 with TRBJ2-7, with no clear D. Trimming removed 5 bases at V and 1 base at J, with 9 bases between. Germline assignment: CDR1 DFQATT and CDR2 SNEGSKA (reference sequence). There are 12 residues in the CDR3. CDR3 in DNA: TGCAGTGCTCCCAGTAGGTCCTACGAGCAGTACTTC. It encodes CSAPSRSYEQYF.